Below, 17 T cell receptor beta chains from the same sample are listed, as sequenced in a study of cytomegalovirus exposure and HLA in healthy donors. The PCR had 60 Vbeta and 13 Jbeta primers. Here immunoSEQ multiplex PCR was the method, and the copy in TCRdb shows in-frame clones only, minus some. The data hold 100,000 to 150,000 clones, with around three quarters observed a single time. The source material was PBMCs. These TCRs come from a woman between 45 and 60 years old in good health and CMV-seronegative.

Turning to this clone: Mismatch with germline at one junction end may stem from a read error. J is TRBJ2-7 and V is TRBV7-9, with 7 bases that match TRBD2. The V gene's germline CDR1 is SEHNR and CDR2 FQNEAQ (reference sequence). The CDR3 loop spans 14 amino acids. CDR3 in DNA: TGTTCCAGCAGCTTCTCCGGGAGGTCCTACGAGCAGTACTTC. The encoded protein is CSSSFSGRSYEQYF. Full variable domain (missing parts from reference TRBV7-9 and TRBJ2-7): DTGVSQNPRHKITKRGQNVTFRCDPISEHNRLYWYRQTLGQGPEFLTYFQNEAQLEKSRLLSDRFSAERPKGSFSTLEIQRTEQGDSAMYLCSSSFSGRSYEQYFGPGTRLTVT.

V and J are TRBV21-1 and TRBJ2-2; no DNA check was done on the table's D call, TRBD2. TRBV21-1 is an annotated pseudogene. The CDR3 extends over 16 amino acids. The CDR3 bases are TGTGCCAGCAAACTGGTCCGGGAGATTGACACCGGGGAGCTGTTTTTT. It encodes CASKLVREIDTGELFF.

The chain joins TRBV9 to TRBJ2-7; D is perhaps TRBD2 (6 bases). This CDR3 has 15 amino acids. Germline loops: CDR1 SGDLS, CDR2 YYNGEE. Trimming pared 0 bases from V and 2 bases from J, leaving 12 bases between. CDR3 sequence: CASSVASAQPYEQYF. CDR3 bases: TGTGCCAGCAGCGTAGCTAGCGCTCAACCCTACGAGCAGTACTTC.

This sequence joins TRBV28 and TRBJ1-6; D might be TRBD1 (6 bases). With 7 bases removed from V and 9 bases from J, the gap between germline ends came to 16 bases. In germline, CDR1 is MDHEN, CDR2 SYDVKM. The CDR3 is made up of 14 amino acids. The CDR3 coding sequence is TGTGCCAGCACGGAAACAGGGAGCGCTTCACCCCTCCACTTT. Amino acids: CASTETGSASPLHF. Using reference TRBV28 and TRBJ1-6 for the parts outside the CDR3, the full variable domain is DVKVTQSSRYLVKRTGEKVFLECVQDMDHENMFWYRQDPGLGLRLIYFSYDVKMKEKGDIPEGYSVSREKKERFSLILESASTNQTSMYLCASTETGSASPLHFGNGTRLTVT.

The rearrangement uses TRBV5-4 and TRBJ2-7; 8 positions agree with TRBD2. Trimming at V came to 4 bases and at J to 0 bases, leaving 12 bases not matched to a gene. There are 17 residues in the CDR3. Germline V gives CDR1 SGHNT, CDR2 YYREEE (reference sequence). CDR3 DNA: TGTGCCAGCAGCCCCGACAGCGGGAGTTCCCGCTCCTACGAGCAGTACTTC. This translates into CASSPDSGSSRSYEQYF.

The chain couples TRBV9 to TRBJ2-7, with 12 bases aligning to TRBD1. This CDR3 comprises 15 residues. Trimming took 2 bases from V and 4 from J; bases not matched to a gene: 4. Germline V gives CDR1 SGDLS, CDR2 YYNGEE. CDR3 DNA sequence: TGTGCCAGCAGCGTGACGGGACAGGGGGCTTACGAGCAGTACTTC. This translates into CASSVTGQGAYEQYF.

This chain links TRBV12-5 with TRBJ2-7, with TRBD1 matching 7 bases. V shed 6 bases, J shed 6 bases, and the junction held 5 bases outside the gene matches. The CDR3 spans 12 residues. Germline CDR1 is LGHNT and CDR2 is FRNRAP. The CDR3: CASGNRGSEQYF. CDR3 DNA: TGTGCTAGTGGCAACAGGGGCAGCGAGCAGTACTTC.

The chain combines TRBV25-1 with TRBJ1-2, with 7 nucleotides matching TRBD1. J lost 8 bases, V lost 2 bases, and 2 bases had no gene match. CDR1 MGHDK and CDR2 SYGVNS come from the germline V gene. The CDR3 has 12 residues. The CDR3 reads CASSEDREGYTF. The CDR3 region has the DNA TGTGCCAGCAGTGAAGACAGGGAGGGCTACACCTTC.

V gene TRBV28 combines with J gene TRBJ2-5; TRBD1 might be the D (6 bases). In germline, CDR1 is MDHEN, CDR2 SYDVKM. The CDR3 has 13 residues. V lost 6 bases, J lost 5 bases, and 13 bases lay in between. CDR3 region: CASSRQAVETQYF. The CDR3 DNA sequence: TGTGCCAGCAGCCGACAGGCGGTCGAGACCCAGTACTTC.

This clone has only a few counts. V usage is TRBV11-2 and J usage is TRBJ1-3, with D unclear. The length of the CDR3 is 15 residues. In germline, CDR1 is SGHAT, CDR2 FQNNGV. V gave up 0 bases and J gave up 0 bases, with 6 bases separating them. The CDR3 loop reads CASSLDQYSGNTIYF. Written as DNA, the CDR3 is TGTGCCAGCAGCTTAGATCAGTACTCTGGAAACACCATATATTTT.

V and J are TRBV28 and TRBJ2-5, with 7 bases lining up with TRBD2. J gave up 2 bases and V 6 bases, and 3 bases lay outside the gene matches. The CDR3 loop spans 13 amino acids. Per germline, CDR1 MDHEN and CDR2 SYDVKM. The CDR3 bases are TGTGCCAGCAGCCGAGCGGGACAAGAGACCCAGTACTTC. It specifies CASSRAGQETQYF.

This clone was observed a few times. The chain carries TRBV7-2 and TRBJ2-1; 10 bases fit TRBD2. The CDR3 length is 17 residues. V trimming: 3 bases; J trimming: 7 bases; junction bases outside the gene matches: 12. Germline values: CDR1 SGHTA, CDR2 FQGNSA. For the CDR3, the DNA is TGTGCCAGCAGCTTTGGGGCTAGCGGGAGCGGTGGAAATGAGCAGTTCTTC. Protein product: CASSFGASGSGGNEQFF.

The J gene is TRBJ1-3, the V gene TRBV30; the D gene is possibly TRBD1 (5 bases). The CDR3 spans 14 residues. CDR1 is GTSNPN, CDR2 SVGIG, per germline (reference sequence). Trimming took off 3 bases at V and 4 bases at J, with 13 bases between the two ends. As DNA, the CDR3 is TGTGCCTGGAGGGAAGGGGTTGCCGGAAACACCATATATTTT. This codes for CAWREGVAGNTIYF.

The rearrangement uses TRBV10-1 and TRBJ2-1; 8 bases are shared with TRBD1. The CDR3 spans 15 residues. The ends lost 3 bases at V and 0 bases at J; junction bases unmatched: 1. Germline V CDR1 and CDR2: WNHNN, SYGVQD (reference sequence). CDR3 sequence (DNA): TGCGCCAGCAGTGAAGGACAGGGCTCCTACAATGAGCAGTTCTTC. It is translated as CASSEGQGSYNEQFF.

The chain uses TRBV18 and TRBJ1-1; TRBD1 is a possible D gene (6 bases). Trimming took off 3 bases at V and 1 base at J, with 12 bases between the two ends. The CDR3 runs to 15 residues. Germline assignment: CDR1 KGHSH and CDR2 LQKENI. CDR3 DNA: TGTGCCAGCTCACCTACCTCAGGGGAGAACACTGAAGCTTTCTTT. Protein: CASSPTSGENTEAFF.

V and J are TRBV28 and TRBJ1-2, with D maybe TRBD1 (5 bases). In germline, CDR1 is MDHEN, CDR2 SYDVKM. Trimming stripped 5 bases from V and 2 bases from J, with 12 bases between. The CDR3 has 14 amino acids. In DNA form, the CDR3 reads TGTGCCAGCAGTCTCGACAGCCTAAACTATGGCTACACCTTC. Amino acid sequence: CASSLDSLNYGYTF.

This chain connects TRBV19 to TRBJ1-1; D not resolved. This CDR3 contains 15 residues. V was cut by 4 bases and J by 0 bases, with 12 bases left in between. The V gene's germline CDR1 is LNHDA and CDR2 SQIVND (reference sequence). CDR3 nucleotides: TGTGCCAGTAGTAACCGGTGGTCCATGAACACTGAAGCTTTCTTT. Translated, it gives CASSNRWSMNTEAFF.